The rows below give T cell receptor beta chains drawn from one sample of a study of blood T cell repertoires in COVID-19. Sequencing was performed with immunoSEQ multiplex PCR; in TCRdb, only in-frame clones are kept and a portion is missing. Here the sample spans over 85,000 clones, over 75% being singletons. Sequencing was performed on peripheral blood. These receptors originate from a woman between 70 and 85 years old with acute or convalescent COVID-19. Each CDR3 is given with its conserved first and last residue.

TRBJ1-2,TRBV4-1,CASSQVGGQGGYGYTF
TRBJ1-6,TRBV29-1,CSVREGQGSSPLHF
TRBJ1-2,TRBV28,CASVGGGNYGYTF
TRBJ2-2,TRBV18,CAAGQDFTGELFF
TRBJ2-5,TRBV5-5,CASSFYLEETQYF
TRBJ2-7,TRBV6-5,CASILTGSSYEQYF
TRBJ2-2,TRBV28,CASSLFGVNTGELFF
TRBJ1-3,TRBV7-8,CASATGGRNTIYF
TRBJ2-1,TRBV5-6,CASSDRAGDYNEQFF
TRBJ2-3,TRBV19,CASNPTSGGSGDTQYF
TRBJ1-2,TRBV4-2,CASSQVAGGLWGYTF
TRBJ2-2,TRBV19,CATDGGGTGELFF
TRBJ2-3,TRBV6-1,CASSEVLWSFTTDTQYF
TRBJ1-1,TRBV6-5,CASSTDLGGNTEAFF
TRBJ2-1,TRBV19,CASSIDFRSYNEQFF
TRBJ1-1,TRBV5-4,CASWDRTHTEAFF
TRBJ1-6,TRBV30,CAWSVRVGGARSPLHF
TRBJ2-4,TRBV2,CASRAQGDIQYF
TRBJ1-1,TRBV5-1,CASSSRDGAEAFF
TRBJ1-1,TRBV5-1,CASSLGDRAHTEAFF
TRBJ2-5,TRBV7-9,CASSATSGGETQYF
TRBJ1-6,TRBV12-5,CASGLVPGQTISSYNSPLHF
TRBJ2-5,TRBV6-2/TRBV6-3,CASSRAGTVEETQYF
TRBJ1-1,TRBV27,CASSPNQGRAFF
TRBJ1-1,TRBV6-2/TRBV6-3,CASSYGGDGSLNTEAFF
TRBJ2-7,TRBV7-9,CASSTDRDGAYEQYF
TRBJ2-5,TRBV9,CASSPRQVGETQYF
TRBJ1-1,TRBV5-1,CASSSEGNTEAFF
TRBJ1-5,TRBV2,CASSWTGNQPQHF
TRBJ1-2,TRBV3-1/TRBV3-2,CASSLHEGGGYGYTF
TRBJ2-1,TRBV10-1,CASSELAGGDYNEQFF
TRBJ1-2,TRBV2,CASKGHDAGSGYTF
TRBJ2-3,TRBV5-1,CASSLGASGVTDTQYF
TRBJ2-3,TRBV2,CASSDRLAGNTDTQYF
TRBJ1-3,TRBV7-8,CASSYTTGGTGNTIYF
TRBJ2-7,TRBV29-1,CSVEAGSQEQYF
TRBJ2-3,TRBV27,CASSFGTGGTDTQYF
TRBJ1-2,TRBV4-1,CASSQDYDRNQRNYGYTF
TRBJ2-1,TRBV20-1,CSGEGGQGNFF
TRBJ1-4,TRBV9,CASSVDNLNEKLFF
TRBJ1-4,TRBV6-6,CASSSPQATNEKLFF
TRBJ1-2,TRBV7-9,CASSSTYGYTF
TRBJ1-3,TRBV7-9,CASSSGFTGNTIYF
TRBJ2-3,TRBV9,CASTPGLSTDTQYF
TRBJ2-7,TRBV28,CASRGAGGTYEQYF
TRBJ2-2,TRBV3-1/TRBV3-2,CASSQEWGHRTGELFF
TRBJ1-1,TRBV10-2,CASSDSKNTEAFF
TRBJ2-3,TRBV30,CAWRQGDSTDTQYF
TRBJ1-5,TRBV27,CAKAGTGGINQPQHF
TRBJ1-2,TRBV28,CASSPVPGQLNYGYTF
TRBJ1-2,TRBV11-2,CASSPDRVDYGYTF
TRBJ2-1,TRBV11-3,CASSSTGSIPTEQFF